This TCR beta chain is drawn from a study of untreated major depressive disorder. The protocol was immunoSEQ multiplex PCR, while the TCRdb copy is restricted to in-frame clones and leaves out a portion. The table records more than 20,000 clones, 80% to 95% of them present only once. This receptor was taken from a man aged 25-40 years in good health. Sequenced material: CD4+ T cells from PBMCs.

CDR3 sequence reads: CASSSLPGNYGYTF. CDR3 bases: TGTGCCAGCAGCTCACTCCCGGGGAACTATGGCTACACCTTC. The chain carries TRBV6-1 and TRBJ1-2, with unresolved D. The CDR3 contains 14 residues. CDR1 and CDR2 (germline): MNHNS, SASEGT. Trimming removed 6 bases from V and 2 bases from J, with 13 bases in between.